Sequencing of this T cell receptor (beta chain) was carried out in a study of blood T cell repertoires in COVID-19. Looking at the study overall: There were acute and convalescent COVID-19 samples, and they came from the United States, Italy and Spain. PBMCs, B-cell-depleted T cells, or T cells were the source of the cDNA or gDNA that made up the material.

Germline CDR1 is SGHNT and CDR2 is YYREEE (reference sequence). This CDR3 contains 15 residues. Germline trimming cut 4 bases from V and 0 bases from J; bases unmatched to any gene: 4. Study processing details: Scientists estimated how many nucleated cells there were by amplifying reference gene primers. Some clones are missing from TCRdb's copy, which holds only in-frame ones; the method was immunoSEQ multiplex PCR. The V and J calls and clone size come from that table; D and trimming were worked out from the DNA. The sample yields tens of thousands of clones, 80% to 90% seen once. This receptor was obtained from a man aged 60 to 75 in a cohort sampled during active COVID-19. V usage is TRBV5-4 and J usage is TRBJ2-3, with TRBD2 matching 8 bases. Sequenced sample: peripheral blood. CDR3 region: CASSPQRGSTDTQYF. CDR3 nucleotides: TGTGCCAGCAGCCCACAGCGGGGGAGCACAGATACGCAGTATTTT.